This entry lists 28 T cell receptor beta chains sequenced from one sample in a study of tumor and adjacent non-tumor tissue in lung cancer. No cell sorting was done before RNA was extracted from the tissue. The normal lung tissue was taken more than 3 cm from the tumor edge. TCRbeta libraries were built with three rounds of nested PCR, modified from ARM-PCR. TCRdb passed the multiplex PCR reads through MiXCR, listing each CDR3 protein once. This sample has around 99,000 distinct CDR3 sequences, with 50% to 70% found just once. What was sequenced was distant non-tumor lung tissue. Every receptor here comes from a man aged 55 to 70 with non-small cell lung cancer.

The chain employs TRBV11-2 and TRBJ2-5, with 7 bases aligning to TRBD1. V trimming: 5 bases; J trimming: 7 bases; junction bases outside the gene matches: 13. The CDR3 is made up of 15 amino acids. Germline values: CDR1 SGHAT, CDR2 FQNNGV. This chain's CDR3 is CASSPDRFCSGTQYF. CDR3 DNA sequence: TGTGCCAGCAGCCCGGACAGGTTTTGCTCTGGGACCCAGTACTTC.

This clonotype was seen ten or more times. The V gene is TRBV6-2 or TRBV6-3, the J gene TRBJ2-5; 8 positions match TRBD2. Germline loops: CDR1 MNHEY, CDR2 SVGEGT. This CDR3 is built from 19 residues. J gave up 5 bases and V 6 bases, and 23 bases lay outside the gene matches. The CDR3 spells CASSFLSERESVSSETQYF. The CDR3 nucleotides read TGTGCCAGCAGCTTCCTGAGTGAGCGGGAGAGTGTTAGTAGCGAGACCCAGTACTTC.

Concerning this clonotype itself: A much larger clone is a single base away; this may be a read error. The chain links TRBV6-1 to TRBJ2-1, with D maybe TRBD2 (6 bases). Trimming stripped 1 base from V and 9 bases from J, with 16 bases between. This CDR3 spans 15 amino acids. Germline CDR1 is MNHNS and CDR2 is SASEGT. In nucleotides, the CDR3 is TGTGCCAGCAGTGAAGGGGCTAGCGTGAGACGTGAGCAGTTCTTC. It encodes CASSEGASVRREQFF.

In this sample, this clonotype turned up many times. The rearrangement uses TRBV6-2 or TRBV6-3 and TRBJ1-4, with D hard to call. CDR1 is MNHEY and CDR2 is SVGEGT in the germline V gene. V was pared by 5 bases and J by 4 bases, with 2 bases between. CDR3 length: 11 amino acids. CDR3 region: CASSRNEKLFF. The DNA of the CDR3 is TGTGCCAGCAGTCGTAATGAAAAACTGTTTTTT.

The chain employs TRBV4-3 and TRBJ1-5, with D hard to call. This CDR3 region has 17 residues. Germline V gives CDR1 LGHNA, CDR2 YSLEER. V shed 3 bases and J shed 2 bases, with 17 bases lying between them. CDR3 DNA sequence: TGCGCCAGCAGCCATACGATTGGGCCAGTAGGCAATCAGCCCCAGCATTTT. Protein product: CASSHTIGPVGNQPQHF.

This clonotype appeared many times. The chain carries TRBV5-6 and TRBJ1-3; D is uncertain. The CDR3 has 15 amino acids. Germline CDR1 is SGHDT and CDR2 is YYEEEE. V lost 4 bases to trimming and J lost 2 bases, with 13 bases between them. This CDR3 is CASSLYPETGNTIYF. The CDR3 nucleotides read TGTGCCAGCAGCCTATACCCGGAAACTGGAAACACCATATATTTT.

As regards this clonotype: A much larger clone lies a single base off, so this may be a read error. CDR3 residues: CASWRTGLISTGELFF. The CDR3 DNA sequence: TGTGCCAGCTGGCGGACAGGACTAATCAGCACCGGGGAGCTGTTTTTT. V usage is TRBV6-2 or TRBV6-3 and J usage is TRBJ2-2; possible D gene TRBD1, 7 bases. Germline CDR1 reads MNHEY; CDR2 reads SVGEGT. This CDR3 contains 16 residues. Trimming stripped 8 bases from V and 4 bases from J, with 20 bases between.

This clonotype has only a few counts. The V call is TRBV7-2, the J call TRBJ1-1; D gene ambiguous. Germline lookup yields CDR1 SGHTA and CDR2 FQGNSA. V lost 2 bases, J lost 7 bases, and 8 bases lay in between. The CDR3 loop spans 12 amino acids. CDR3 protein: CASSLSTHEAFF. CDR3 nucleotides: TGTGCCAGCAGCTTATCGACACATGAAGCTTTCTTT.

In this sample, this clonotype turned up once. This chain uses TRBV11-1 with TRBJ2-1; 8 bases line up with TRBD2. The junction had 14 bases not matched to a gene; V was cut back by 9 bases and J by 1 base. This CDR3 is 17 amino acids long. In germline, CDR1 is SGHAT, CDR2 FQDESV (reference sequence). CDR3 DNA sequence: TGTGCCAGGAGCCCGGGACTAGAGGGGCCTTCCTACAATGAGCAGTTCTTC. It translates to CARSPGLEGPSYNEQFF.

On this clonotype itself: A junction boundary mismatches the germline segment, possibly from a read error. This chain joins TRBV4-3 and TRBJ1-2, with 10 bases identical to TRBD1. This CDR3 is 16 amino acids long. Per the germline V gene, CDR1 is LGHNA and CDR2 is YSLEER. CDR3 nucleotides: TGCGCAAGCAGCCAAACCCTAATCGGGACAGGGGCTGGCTACACCTTC. Protein sequence: CASSQTLIGTGAGYTF.

Comments on this clonotype: The germline gene is not matched at one end of the junction; a read error may be the cause. The chain recombines TRBV20-1 with TRBJ1-5; possible D gene TRBD1, 5 bases. Germline assignment: CDR1 DFQATT and CDR2 SNEGSKA (reference sequence). CDR3 length: 15 residues. Here the CDR3 reads CGAREWGAGTQPQHF. The CDR3 DNA is TGCGGTGCTAGAGAGTGGGGTGCAGGGACCCAGCCCCAGCATTTT.

The CDR3 bases are TGTCCCGGCAGTGAGGCAGCGGGGGCCTACAATGAGCAGTTCTTC. Protein sequence: CPGSEAAGAYNEQFF. This chain joins TRBV6-1 and TRBJ2-1; TRBD2 aligns across 8 bases. Germline CDR1 MNHNS, CDR2 SASEGT. This CDR3 contains 15 residues.

The sample holds one count of this clonotype. Possible read error: a much larger clone is one base away. CDR3 sequence (DNA): TGTGCCAGCAGCCCACCCCATGGGTCACATCTCATTGAGCAGTTCTTC. Residues: CASSPPHGSHLIEQFF. The J gene is TRBJ2-1, the V gene TRBV12-3 or TRBV12-4, with D hard to call. Between the trimmed V and J ends, which lost 6 bases and 9 bases, there was a span of 24 bases. The CDR3 covers 16 residues.

With respect to this clonotype: Relative to the germline gene, one junction end is altered; a read error may explain this. The genes are TRBV30 and TRBJ2-7; 10 bases align to TRBD2. There are 15 residues in the CDR3. Germline V gives CDR1 GTSNPN, CDR2 SVGIG (reference sequence). CDR3 in amino acids: CACSEGLAVNYGQYF. For the CDR3, the DNA is TGCGCCTGTAGCGAAGGACTAGCGGTAAACTACGGGCAGTACTTC. Looking up the rest from reference TRBV30 and TRBJ2-7 gives the full variable domain: SQTIHQWPATLVQPVGSPLSLECTVEGTSNPNLYWYRQAAGRGLQLLFYSVGIGQISSEVPQNLSASRPQDRQFILSSKKLLLSDSGFYLCACSEGLAVNYGQYFGPGTRLTVT.

The V gene is TRBV20-1, the J gene TRBJ1-2; D uncertain. This CDR3 is 13 amino acids long. The germline V and J ends were trimmed by 6 bases and 8 bases, with 19 bases remaining between them. The V gene's germline CDR1 is DFQATT and CDR2 SNEGSKA (reference sequence). CDR3 bases: TGCAGTGCCCCAACTGACAAGGGAGAAGGCTACACCTTC. Protein sequence: CSAPTDKGEGYTF.

The J gene is TRBJ2-1, the V gene TRBV11-2; D is possibly TRBD2 (6 bases). Germline assignment: CDR1 SGHAT and CDR2 FQNNGV. The CDR3 loop spans 12 amino acids. The V end was cut by 4 bases, the J end by 15 bases, with 16 bases between. Written as DNA, the CDR3 is TGTGCCAGCAGCTCACCGGGAGTAGCGAGGTTCTTC. Its translation: CASSSPGVARFF.

The chain is built from TRBV29-1 and TRBJ1-5; maybe TRBD1 (5 bases). V was cut by 3 bases and J by 7 bases, with 13 bases left in between. The germline CDR1 and CDR2 sequences are SQVTM and ANQGSEA. The CDR3 extends over 13 amino acids. The CDR3 is CSVDDGWGQPQHF. CDR3 in DNA: TGCAGCGTTGACGACGGGTGGGGCCAGCCCCAGCATTTT.

As to this clonotype: This may be a read error: a much more frequent sequence differs by one nucleotide. This rearrangement joins TRBV12-3 or TRBV12-4 to TRBJ2-7; weak D call: TRBD2 (6 bases). This CDR3 has 13 amino acids. V dropped 7 bases and J dropped 6 bases, with 16 bases sitting between them. This CDR3 reads CASTALGTVEQYF. CDR3 DNA: TGTGCCAGCACCGCGTTGGGGACTGTCGAGCAGTACTTC.

With respect to this clonotype: The germline gene is not matched at one end of the junction; a read error may be the cause. V and J are TRBV4-1 and TRBJ1-4; no reliable D call. There are 16 residues in the CDR3. Germline loops: CDR1 MGHRA, CDR2 YSYEKL. The CDR3 loop reads CVSNHYSGLANEKLFF. CDR3 DNA: TGCGTCAGCAACCATTACTCTGGGTTAGCTAATGAAAAACTGTTTTTT.

This clonotype appeared once. A junction boundary mismatches the germline segment, possibly from a read error. The CDR3, as DNA: TGCGCCAGCCGCCAAACCGGGACAGGGCGTGATGGCAATCAGCCCCAGAATTTT. It yields the protein CASRQTGTGRDGNQPQNF. The V gene is TRBV4-1, the J gene TRBJ1-5; 9 bases line up with TRBD1. The CDR3 loop spans 18 amino acids. Germline CDR1 MGHRA, CDR2 YSYEKL.

This clonotype was seen many times. This chain uses TRBV28 with TRBJ2-7; 8 bases agree with TRBD1. CDR1 and CDR2 (germline): MDHEN, SYDVKM. The CDR3 is 13 residues long. The V segment lost 7 bases and the J segment 4 bases; nucleotides outside the gene matches: 6. The CDR3 sequence: CASNPDRVYEQYF. DNA for the CDR3: TGTGCCAGCAACCCGGACAGGGTATACGAGCAGTACTTC. The whole variable domain, filled in from reference TRBV28 and TRBJ2-7, reads DVKVTQSSRYLVKRTGEKVFLECVQDMDHENMFWYRQDPGLGLRLIYFSYDVKMKEKGDIPEGYSVSREKKERFSLILESASTNQTSMYLCASNPDRVYEQYFGPGTRLTVT.

This clonotype was counted many times. The chain joins TRBV12-3 or TRBV12-4 to TRBJ1-2; D not certain. The CDR3 has 15 amino acids. Trimming pared 2 bases from V and 1 base from J, leaving 11 bases between. DNA of the CDR3: TGTGCCAGCAGTTTAAAGGCAGGACTTAACTATGGCTACACCTTC. Its protein is CASSLKAGLNYGYTF.

V gene TRBV6-5 combines with J gene TRBJ2-2; 13 bases line up with TRBD2. Germline V lookup: CDR1 MNHEY, CDR2 SVGAGI. The CDR3 is 15 amino acids. V shed 10 bases and J 6 bases; nucleotides not matched to a gene: 8. The CDR3 spells CANKRGLAGSGELFF. The DNA for the CDR3 is TGTGCCAACAAAAGGGGACTAGCGGGATCCGGGGAGCTGTTTTTT.

This clonotype was found a few times. Since a much larger clone is just one base distant, this may be a read error. The CDR3 carries no conserved terminal phenylalanine or tryptophan, so it likely arises from a read error. The chain has TRBV5-1 and TRBJ2-7, with D perhaps given as TRBD1 or TRBD2 (6 bases each). The germline V gene encodes CDR1 SGHRS and CDR2 YFSETQ. The CDR3 has 14 residues. The ends were cut back, 1 base at V and 3 bases at J, with 11 bases in the middle. The DNA of the CDR3 is TGCGCCAGCAGCTTGACCGGGGGCAACTACGAGCAGTACCTC. Encoded protein: CASSLTGGNYEQYL.

In its sample, this clonotype is medium-sized. Here the CDR3 reads CASSQDRGFPNTGELFF. The CDR3 coding sequence is TGTGCCAGCAGCCAAGATAGGGGATTTCCGAACACCGGGGAGCTGTTTTTT. The chain couples TRBV4-2 to TRBJ2-2; TRBD1 might be the D (5 bases). The CDR3 contains 17 residues. Germline V gene sequence: CDR1 LGHNA, CDR2 YNFKEQ. The germline V and J ends were trimmed by 0 bases and 0 bases, with 11 bases remaining between them.

On this clonotype: The CDR3 ends on some other residue instead of the conserved phenylalanine or tryptophan, so this is likely a read error. The limits of the CDR3 on the DNA are not certain, so only TCRdb's listed CDR3 is given. The rearrangement links TRBV5-5 to TRBJ2-1; the table's D call TRBD2 went unverified against the DNA. Germline V gives CDR1 SGHKS, CDR2 YYEKEE (reference sequence). Ends included, the CDR3 has 16 residues. The CDR3 is CASSGGLAGVGNEHFL.

This clonotype turned up a few times. With a much larger clone just one base away, this may be a read error. The CDR3 here is CSVAPVGWDEQYF. The CDR3 bases are TGCAGCGTTGCCCCAGTGGGGTGGGACGAGCAGTACTTC. This chain links TRBV29-1 with TRBJ2-7, with D uncertain. Germline V gene data show CDR1 as SQVTM and CDR2 as ANQGSEA. The germline V and J ends were trimmed by 4 bases and 5 bases, with 15 bases remaining between them. The CDR3 contains 13 residues.

The sample holds a few counts of this clonotype. The CDR3 does not end in the conserved phenylalanine or tryptophan, so this is likely a read error. The chain is built from TRBV2 and TRBJ2-5; 7 positions match TRBD1. Trimming took 6 bases from V and 2 from J; bases not matched to a gene: 12. CDR3 length: 16 amino acids. Germline CDR1 and CDR2: SNHLY and FYNNEI. CDR3 loop: CASSAPATGTQETQYS. The CDR3 DNA reads TGTGCCAGCAGCGCGCCCGCGACAGGGACGCAAGAGACCCAGTACTCC.